This entry lists 21 T cell receptor beta chains sequenced from one sample in a study of draining lymph node invasion in breast cancer (TCRdb year 2020). The protocol used for the library was bulk RNA-seq. Reads for this sample came from an Illumina HiSeq 2500. The public reads were run again by TCRdb, first through fastp at Q25 and then through MiXCR, and only productive beta chains were kept. Each entry merges the rows of one CDR3 protein and shows their most common DNA and genes. Present in this sample are 2,500 to 3,500 distinct CDR3 sequences, approximately 50% of which were seen just once. The top ten hold about 3% of the sample. Memory regulatory T cells were sorted as CD4+ CD45RA- CD25high cells. Input material: sorted memory Tregs from a lymph node. Interpreted using the paper, the cell subset or site label stands for: CD45RA-negative sorted CD4+ T cells (memory Tconv or effector/memory Treg). These receptors were collected from a female donor with luminal breast cancer.

To note about this clonotype: At one end the junction does not follow the germline gene, possibly because of a read error. The rearrangement joins TRBV11-2 to TRBJ1-1; maybe TRBD1 (6 bases). The germline gives CDR1 SGHAT, CDR2 FQNNGV. This CDR3 spans 18 amino acids. CDR3 nucleotide sequence: TGTGCCGGCAGCCCCCGATTCGGGGGGGCGTCCGGGGGCTCTGAAGCTTTCTTT. This gives the protein CAGSPRFGGASGGSEAFF.

The chain combines TRBV7-2 with TRBJ2-3, with 8 nucleotides matching TRBD2. After removal of 6 bases from V and 3 bases from J, the junction contained 5 bases not matched to a gene. The CDR3 length is 14 residues. The germline gives CDR1 SGHTA, CDR2 FQGNSA. CDR3 DNA: TGTGCCAGCAGTTTAAGCGGGAGTACAGATACGCAGTATTTT. Protein product: CASSLSGSTDTQYF.

The CDR3 region has the DNA TGTGCCAGCAGTTTAGAGGTGGGAAGGTCCACTGAAGCTTTCTTT. Its protein product is CASSLEVGRSTEAFF. V is TRBV12-3 or TRBV12-4 and J is TRBJ1-1, with D unresolved. The CDR3 is 15 amino acids. Trimming took 1 base from V and 4 from J, leaving 13 bases between them.

J is TRBJ2-7 and V is TRBV6-1, with TRBD1 matching 7 bases. J gave up 0 bases and V 8 bases, and 13 bases lay outside the gene matches. The CDR3 covers 16 residues. The germline CDR1 and CDR2 sequences are MNHNS and SASEGT. Written as DNA, the CDR3 is TGTGCCAGCCGGACGTCGTGGGACAGCCCCTCCTACGAGCAGTACTTC. This gives the protein CASRTSWDSPSYEQYF.

This clonotype occurred a few times. The chain couples TRBV7-2 to TRBJ2-3; D is unclear. Trimming shortened V by 2 bases and J by 1 base, and 4 bases separated the two germline ends. This CDR3 region has 13 residues. CDR1 and CDR2 (germline): SGHTA, FQGNSA. The DNA of the CDR3 is TGTGCCAGCAGCTTAAGGCGCACAGATACGCAGTATTTT. The encoded protein is CASSLRRTDTQYF.

The table lists this clonotype with a few counts. V gene TRBV5-1 combines with J gene TRBJ1-2, with 9 bases aligning to TRBD1. V gave up 0 bases and J gave up 4 bases; unmatched junction bases: 13. This CDR3 has 18 amino acids. Per germline, CDR1 SGHRS and CDR2 YFSETQ. The CDR3 DNA reads TGCGCCAGCAGCTTGGGTCCGGGACAGGGCGCCCGGGGCTATGGCTACACCTTC. Translating gives CASSLGPGQGARGYGYTF.

The chain is built from TRBV27 and TRBJ1-5; a weak D match, TRBD1 (5 bases). Between the trimmed V and J ends, which lost 5 bases and 4 bases, there was a span of 15 bases. CDR1 MNHEY and CDR2 SMNVEV come from the germline V gene (reference sequence). This CDR3 is 15 amino acids long. CDR3 in amino acids: CASSPRRTRNQPQHF. The DNA of the CDR3 is TGTGCCAGCAGTCCACGACGGACACGGAATCAGCCCCAGCATTTT.

The rearrangement uses TRBV6-2 or TRBV6-3 and TRBJ2-3; a possible D gene is TRBD1 (5 bases). The V end was cut by 6 bases, the J end by 4 bases, with 20 bases between. The CDR3 is made up of 16 amino acids. Germline V gives CDR1 MNHEY, CDR2 SVGEGT. The chain's CDR3 is CASRQETGVVADTQYF. The CDR3 DNA sequence: TGTGCCAGCAGACAAGAAACAGGAGTAGTGGCAGATACGCAGTATTTT.

In its sample, this clonotype was seen a few times. The genes are TRBV9 and TRBJ2-1; 10 positions agree with TRBD1. J gave up 6 bases and V 0 bases, and 6 bases lay outside the gene matches. Germline CDR1 reads SGDLS; CDR2 reads YYNGEE. CDR3 size: 16 residues. This CDR3 is CASSVAGQGGANEQFF. CDR3 sequence (DNA): TGTGCCAGCAGCGTAGCCGGACAGGGGGGTGCCAATGAGCAGTTCTTC.

Only a few counts were recorded for this clonotype. This chain connects TRBV4-1 to TRBJ1-6; D not certain. The germline V gene encodes CDR1 MGHRA and CDR2 YSYEKL. Trimming took off 4 bases at V and 10 bases at J, with 17 bases between the two ends. The CDR3 loop spans 15 amino acids. The CDR3 is CASSPRNRANSPLHF. CDR3 DNA sequence: TGCGCCAGCAGCCCGCGAAATAGGGCGAACTCACCCCTCCACTTT.

This clonotype is a singleton in its sample. V is TRBV4-1 and J is TRBJ2-7; 10 bases fit TRBD1. CDR1 and CDR2 from the germline V gene are MGHRA and YSYEKL. V lost 4 bases, J lost 2 bases, and 11 bases stayed unmatched. This CDR3 comprises 17 residues. The CDR3 DNA reads as TGCGCCAGCAGCCTTTTCCCCGGACAGGGGGGTACCTACGAGCAGTACTTC. Translation gives CASSLFPGQGGTYEQYF.

This chain connects TRBV6-2 or TRBV6-3 to TRBJ1-5, with 8 bases that match TRBD1. The CDR3 is 14 residues long. Germline V CDR1 and CDR2: MNHEY, SVGEGT. J was trimmed by 5 bases and V by 7 bases; bases with no gene match: 7. In DNA, the CDR3 is TGTGCCAGCAACCCAGGGGGCGCGTATCAGCCCCAGCATTTT. Protein sequence: CASNPGGAYQPQHF.

This clonotype was seen a handful of times. The DNA of the CDR3 is TGTGCCAGTAGTATAGAGGCCGGACGAAGCTCCTATAATTCACCCCTCCACTTT. Amino acids: CASSIEAGRSSYNSPLHF. The V and J genes are TRBV19 and TRBJ1-6; D unresolved. This CDR3 has 18 amino acids. V was cut by 0 bases and J by 0 bases, with 12 bases left in between. Germline V gene data show CDR1 as LNHDA and CDR2 as SQIVND (reference sequence).

V usage is TRBV4-2 and J usage is TRBJ1-3, with D perhaps matching TRBD1 (5 bases). Germline assignment: CDR1 LGHNA and CDR2 YNFKEQ. Trimming stripped 3 bases from V and 7 bases from J, with 19 bases between. The CDR3 length is 16 residues. The CDR3 loop is CASSQPGGIRRNTIYF. DNA of the CDR3: TGTGCCAGCAGCCAGCCGGGGGGTATCAGGCGGAACACCATATATTTT.

This clonotype has just a few counts. The chain has TRBV24-1 and TRBJ2-1; D is uncertain. With 0 bases removed from V and 13 bases from J, the gap between germline ends came to 6 bases. Per germline, CDR1 KGHDR and CDR2 SFDVKD. CDR3 length: 11 amino acids. The chain's CDR3 is CATSDLRLQFF. The DNA of the CDR3 is TGTGCCACCAGTGATTTGAGGCTACAGTTCTTC.

The J gene is TRBJ1-2, the V gene TRBV4-1; D remains ambiguous. Trimming took 2 bases from V and 4 from J, leaving 8 bases between them. From germline, CDR1 is MGHRA and CDR2 YSYEKL. This CDR3 contains 13 residues. The CDR3 region has the DNA TGCGCCAGCAGCCAAAACGATTTCTATGGCTACACCTTC. Protein: CASSQNDFYGYTF.

This chain connects TRBV7-2 to TRBJ2-1; 7 bases are a match to TRBD2. Germline assignment: CDR1 SGHTA and CDR2 FQGNSA. Trimming cost V 3 bases and J 6 bases; bases outside gene matches: 11. This CDR3 region has 16 residues. The CDR3 DNA reads as TGTGCCAGCAGCTTCCACGGTGGGAGGGTGGGCAATGAGCAGTTCTTC. Its translation: CASSFHGGRVGNEQFF.

This clonotype was picked up a small number of times. V is TRBV12-5 and J is TRBJ2-3, with D hard to call. The CDR3 runs to 11 residues. V was trimmed by 5 bases and J by 6 bases, leaving 6 bases between them. Germline V gives CDR1 LGHNT, CDR2 FRNRAP. CDR3 nucleotides: TGTGCTAGTGGTCTCGGGGATACGCAGTATTTT. This encodes CASGLGDTQYF. The full variable domain, its missing parts supplied by reference TRBV12-5 and TRBJ2-3, is DARVTQTPRHKVTEMGQEVTMRCQPILGHNTVFWYRQTMMQGLELLAYFRNRAPLDDSGMPKDRFSAEMPDATLATLKIQPSEPRDSAVYFCASGLGDTQYFGPGTRLTVL.

The chain combines TRBV7-9 with TRBJ2-3, with D perhaps TRBD2 (6 bases). V lost 1 base to trimming and J lost 1 base, with 9 bases between them. The CDR3 extends over 15 amino acids. CDR1 is SEHNR and CDR2 is FQNEAQ in the germline V gene (reference sequence). CDR3 amino acids: CASSLDPGGTDTQYF. CDR3 coding DNA: TGTGCCAGCAGCTTAGATCCGGGGGGCACAGATACGCAGTATTTT.

The V gene is TRBV20-1, the J gene TRBJ2-1, with 16 nucleotides matching TRBD2. Germline CDR1 reads DFQATT; CDR2 reads SNEGSKA (reference sequence). The J segment lost 8 bases and the V segment lost 3 bases, leaving 1 base of the junction unmatched. This CDR3 is 14 amino acids long. This CDR3 is CSARGTSGGDEQFF. DNA of the CDR3: TGCAGTGCTAGGGGGACTAGCGGGGGGGATGAGCAGTTCTTC.

This clonotype was counted only a few times. This sequence joins TRBV7-9 and TRBJ1-5; unclear D gene. Germline-derived CDR1 and CDR2 are SEHNR and FQNEAQ (reference sequence). The CDR3 extends over 12 amino acids. The V gene lost 8 bases and the J gene lost 2 bases, with 7 bases spanning the gap. Written as DNA, the CDR3 is TGTGCCAGCGGGTACGGCAATCAGCCCCAGCATTTT. It specifies CASGYGNQPQHF. Looking up the rest from reference TRBV7-9 and TRBJ1-5 gives the full variable domain: DTGVSQNPRHKITKRGQNVTFRCDPISEHNRLYWYRQTLGQGPEFLTYFQNEAQLEKSRLLSDRFSAERPKGSFSTLEIQRTEQGDSAMYLCASGYGNQPQHFGDGTRLSIL.